This T cell receptor (beta chain) originates from a study of T-cell reconstitution after alpha-beta-depleted transplantation in children. Overall study results and limits: At one year after transplant, newly produced T cells mostly accounted for T-cell counts and diversity. Some patients owed their high day-60 TCRbeta diversity to surviving recipient T cells and thymic progenitors. At around two months after transplant, the alpha-beta T cells were reportedly derived from several hundred expanded clones that came from non-depleted graft cells.

Trimming at V came to 1 base and at J to 7 bases, leaving 10 bases not matched to a gene. Germline V gives CDR1 SQVTM, CDR2 ANQGSEA. The CDR3 loop spans 14 amino acids. This clonotype appeared many times. The antigen is not known. Preparation of the TCRbeta library was carried out with unique molecular identifiers. TCRdb processed the PCR reads anew with MiXCR; each CDR3 protein has one entry. The table has a few hundred thousand distinct CDR3 sequences, 20% to 30% seen once; the top ten hold under 5.5%. This TCR came from a female patient under 10 years old who had a stem cell transplant for congenital amegakaryocytic thrombocytopenia, so the T cells may come from the graft donor. V is TRBV29-1 and J is TRBJ2-7; 7 bases align to TRBD1. Sequencing was performed on PBMCs, mostly from graft donor cells, taken 360 days after TCRalphabeta/CD19-depleted stem cell transplant. This CDR3 is CSVEVFRDSGEQYF. The CDR3 DNA sequence: TGCAGCGTTGAAGTTTTCCGGGACAGTGGAGAGCAGTACTTC.